This TCR beta chain comes out of a study of Tregs in tolerant kidney transplant recipients. General study points: Few patients were studied, so findings need validation in larger groups. This study did not directly address biological reproducibility. Tregs expanded with activated donor B cells seemed most donor-specific.

Some clones are missing from TCRdb's copy, which holds only in-frame ones; the method was immunoSEQ multiplex PCR. The profile shows around 230,000 clones, 84% of them singletons. With regard to this clone: What it binds is not known.

Unstimulated Tregs (CD4+CD25+CD127-) and CD4+CD25- non-Tregs were sorted from PBMCs. The CDR3 totals 15 residues. V shed 4 bases and J shed 11 bases, with 21 bases lying between them. Germline loops: CDR1 GTSNPN, CDR2 SVGIG (reference sequence). The V gene is TRBV30, the J gene TRBJ1-6; tentatively, D is TRBD1 (5 bases). The specimen sequenced was CD4+ T cells from blood. This TCR was recovered from a human donor in good health. The CDR3 DNA sequence: TGTGCCTGGAACCCTTTACAGGCGGCCGGGGCACCCCTCCACTTT. This codes for CAWNPLQAAGAPLHF.